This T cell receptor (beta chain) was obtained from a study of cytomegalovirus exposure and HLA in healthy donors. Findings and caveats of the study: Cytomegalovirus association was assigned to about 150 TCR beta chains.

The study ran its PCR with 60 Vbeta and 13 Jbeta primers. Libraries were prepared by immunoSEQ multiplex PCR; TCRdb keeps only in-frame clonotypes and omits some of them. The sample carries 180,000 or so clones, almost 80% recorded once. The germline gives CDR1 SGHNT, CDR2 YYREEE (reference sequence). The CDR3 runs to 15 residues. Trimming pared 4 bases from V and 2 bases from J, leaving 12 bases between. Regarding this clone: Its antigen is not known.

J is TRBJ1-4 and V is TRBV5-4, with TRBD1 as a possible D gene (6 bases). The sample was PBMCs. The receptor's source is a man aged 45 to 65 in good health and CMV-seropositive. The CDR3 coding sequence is TGTGCCAGCAGCGTACAGGGTCGCACTAATGAAAAACTGTTTTTT. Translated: CASSVQGRTNEKLFF.